This T cell receptor beta chain was sequenced for a study of T-cell memory formation after mild COVID-19. The CDR3 is made up of 14 amino acids. Germline CDR1 and CDR2: SGHVS and FQNEAQ. V lost 2 bases, J lost 7 bases, and 11 bases lay in between. Via MiXCR, TCRdb re-called the 5' RACE reads, giving one row per CDR3 protein. The table shows about 350,000 distinct CDR3 sequences, with around 15% occurring only once. This clonotype was observed a few times. Its specificity is not known. Study results and limitations: Contracting clones from day 15 to 85 showed balanced CD4/CD8; later expanders favored CD4+. Certain responding clones were present in pre-infection memory, suggesting participation of cross-reactive memory. CD4+ contracting clones were mainly CM and EM; CD8+ ones, EMRA.

The specimen sequenced was PBMCs or a T cell subset sorted from them (not recorded which). This TCR was recovered from a man younger than 35 who had mild COVID-19 (a few samples of this study predate the infection). Cell type and time point are not known. V usage is TRBV7-8 and J usage is TRBJ2-2; D may be TRBD1 or TRBD2 (6 bases each). Here the CDR3 DNA reads TGTGCCAGCAGCTTAATTCGGGGGCGCGGGGAGCTGTTTTTT. The encoded protein is CASSLIRGRGELFF. The full variable domain, its missing parts supplied by reference TRBV7-8 and TRBJ2-2, is GAGVSQSPRYKVAKRGQDVALRCDPISGHVSLFWYQQALGQGPEFLTYFQNEAQLDKSGLPSDRFFAERPEGSVSTLKIQRTQQEDSAVYLCASSLIRGRGELFFGEGSRLTVL.